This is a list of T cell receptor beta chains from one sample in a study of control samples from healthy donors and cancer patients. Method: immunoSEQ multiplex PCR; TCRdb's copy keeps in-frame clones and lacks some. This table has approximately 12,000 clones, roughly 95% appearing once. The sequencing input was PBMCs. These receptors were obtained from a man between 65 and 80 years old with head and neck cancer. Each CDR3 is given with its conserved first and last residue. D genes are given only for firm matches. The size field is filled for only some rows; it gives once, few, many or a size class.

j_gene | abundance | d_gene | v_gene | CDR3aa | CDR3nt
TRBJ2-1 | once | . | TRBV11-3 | CASSAGSGAGVNEQFF | TGTGCCAGCAGCGCCGGCAGTGGTGCGGGCGTAAATGAGCAGTTCTTC
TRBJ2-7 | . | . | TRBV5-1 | CASSLAGQVSYEQYF | TGCGCCAGCAGCCTAGCGGGACAGGTCTCCTACGAGCAGTACTTC
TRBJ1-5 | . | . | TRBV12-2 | CASRLGPPKDTAQPQHF | TGTGCAAGTCGCTTAGGGCCCCCCAAGGATACCGCTCAGCCCCAGCATTTT
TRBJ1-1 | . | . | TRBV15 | CATSSGAWGGDTEAFF | TGTGCCACCAGCAGCGGGGCCTGGGGAGGGGACACTGAAGCTTTCTTT
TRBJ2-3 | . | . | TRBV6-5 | CAIKADSTDTQYF | TGTGCCATTAAGGCTGATTCCACAGATACGCAGTATTTT
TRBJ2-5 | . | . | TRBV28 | CASSRGSQETQYF | TGTGCCAGCTCCCGGGGGTCCCAAGAGACCCAGTACTTC
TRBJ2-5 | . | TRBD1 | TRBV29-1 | CSAGDRAGETQYF | TGCAGCGCCGGGGACAGGGCGGGAGAGACCCAGTACTTC
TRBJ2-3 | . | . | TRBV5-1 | CASRTAVNADTQYF | TGCGCCAGCCGGACGGCCGTTAACGCAGATACGCAGTATTTT
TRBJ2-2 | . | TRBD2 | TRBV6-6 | CASSRFGGIPTGELFF | TGTGCCAGCAGCCGCTTCGGGGGGATCCCCACCGGGGAGCTGTTTTTT
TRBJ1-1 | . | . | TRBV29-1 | CSVEAYMNTEAFF | TGCAGCGTTGAAGCCTACATGAACACTGAAGCTTTCTTT
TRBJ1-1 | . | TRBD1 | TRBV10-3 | CAISDWDRGPREAFF | TGTGCCATCAGTGACTGGGACAGGGGGCCTCGTGAAGCTTTCTTT
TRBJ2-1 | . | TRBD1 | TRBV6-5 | CASSETGFSYNEQFF | TGTGCCAGCAGCGAGACAGGGTTTTCCTACAATGAGCAGTTCTTC
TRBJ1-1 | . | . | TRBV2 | CASSEARGHTEAFF | TGTGCCAGCAGTGAAGCGAGGGGACACACTGAAGCTTTCTTT
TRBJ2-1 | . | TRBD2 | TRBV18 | CASSPPGGLAGARGYNEQFF | TGTGCCAGCTCACCACCGGGCGGGCTAGCGGGGGCCAGAGGTTACAATGAGCAGTTCTTC
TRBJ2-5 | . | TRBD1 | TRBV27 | CASRRQGGETQYF | TGTGCCAGCAGAAGACAGGGGGGAGAGACCCAGTACTTC
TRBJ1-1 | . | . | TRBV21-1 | CASSHDLAGEVVEAFF | TGTGCCAGCAGCCACGACCTAGCAGGGGAGGTAGTTGAAGCTTTCTTT
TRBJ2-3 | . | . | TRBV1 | CTSSQDPTTGASTDTQYF | TGCACCAGCAGCCAAGACCCTACCACAGGGGCAAGCACAGATACGCAGTATTTT
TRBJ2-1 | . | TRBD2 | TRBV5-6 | CASSPWGTSGIEQFF | TGTGCCAGCAGCCCCTGGGGGACTAGCGGCATTGAGCAGTTCTTC
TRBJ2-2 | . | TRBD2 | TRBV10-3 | CAITPSGAGTGELFF | TGTGCCATCACTCCTAGCGGGGCGGGGACCGGGGAGCTGTTTTTT
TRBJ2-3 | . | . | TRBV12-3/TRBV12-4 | CASSLFSTDTQYF | TGTGCCAGCAGTTTATTCAGCACAGATACGCAGTATTTT
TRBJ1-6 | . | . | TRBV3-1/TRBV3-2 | CASTLGWGADSPLHF | TGTGCCAGCACACTAGGTTGGGGCGCGGATTCACCCCTCCACTTT
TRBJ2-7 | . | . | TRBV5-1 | CASRLDSFYEQYF | TGCGCCAGCAGACTAGATAGCTTCTACGAGCAGTACTTC
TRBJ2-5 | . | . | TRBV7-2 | CASSSTEGRNAQYF | TGTGCCAGCAGCTCGACAGAGGGGCGGAATGCCCAGTACTTC
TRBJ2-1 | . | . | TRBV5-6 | CASSLEWRITYNEQFF | TGTGCCAGCAGCTTGGAATGGCGGATTACCTACAATGAGCAGTTCTTC
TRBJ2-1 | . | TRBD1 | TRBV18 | CASSPGQSSYNEQFF | TGTGCCAGCTCCCCGGGACAGAGCTCCTACAATGAGCAGTTCTTC
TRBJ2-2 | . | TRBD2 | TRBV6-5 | CASTRTSEGTGELFF | TGTGCCAGCACAAGGACTAGCGAGGGCACCGGGGAGCTGTTTTTT
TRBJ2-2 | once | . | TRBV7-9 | CASSWEVGELFF | TGTGCCAGCAGCTGGGAGGTCGGGGAGCTGTTTTTT
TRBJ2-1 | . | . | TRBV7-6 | CASSVFHLAGNEQFF | TGTGCCAGCAGCGTATTTCACCTAGCTGGGAATGAGCAGTTCTTC
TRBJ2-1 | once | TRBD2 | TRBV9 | CASSVGPGGYNEQFF | TGTGCCAGCAGCGTAGGTCCGGGGGGTTACAATGAGCAGTTCTTC
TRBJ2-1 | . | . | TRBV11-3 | CASSLDMRSHEQFF | TGTGCCAGCAGCTTAGATATGCGATCCCATGAGCAGTTCTTC
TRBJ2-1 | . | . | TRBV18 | CASSPPNRADEQFF | TGTGCCAGCTCACCCCCCAACAGGGCCGATGAGCAGTTCTTC
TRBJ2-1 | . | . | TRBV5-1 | CASSLGGVYNEQFF | TGCGCCAGCAGCTTGGGTGGTGTCTACAATGAGCAGTTCTTC
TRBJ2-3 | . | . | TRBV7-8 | CASSLDARTDTQYF | TGTGCCAGCAGCTTAGATGCCAGGACAGATACGCAGTATTTT
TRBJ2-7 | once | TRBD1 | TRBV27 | CASSGTGRYPYEQYF | TGTGCCAGCAGTGGGACAGGGCGCTACCCCTACGAGCAGTACTTC
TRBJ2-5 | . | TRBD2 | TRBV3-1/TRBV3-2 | CASSQVSGRVQETQYF | TGTGCCAGCAGCCAAGTTAGCGGGAGGGTTCAAGAGACCCAGTACTTC